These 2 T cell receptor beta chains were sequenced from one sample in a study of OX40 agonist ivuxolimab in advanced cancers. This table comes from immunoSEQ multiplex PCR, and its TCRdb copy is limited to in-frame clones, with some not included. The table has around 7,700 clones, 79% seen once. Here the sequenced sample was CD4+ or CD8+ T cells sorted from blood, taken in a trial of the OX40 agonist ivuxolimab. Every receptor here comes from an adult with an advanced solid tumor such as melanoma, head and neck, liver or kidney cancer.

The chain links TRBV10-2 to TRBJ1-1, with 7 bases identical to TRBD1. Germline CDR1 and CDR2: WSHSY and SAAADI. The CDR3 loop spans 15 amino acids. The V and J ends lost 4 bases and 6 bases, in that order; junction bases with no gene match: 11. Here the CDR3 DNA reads TGCGCCAGCAGTGGAAGGGTCGGAGGGGGCCCTGAAGCTTTCTTT. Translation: CASSGRVGGGPEAFF.

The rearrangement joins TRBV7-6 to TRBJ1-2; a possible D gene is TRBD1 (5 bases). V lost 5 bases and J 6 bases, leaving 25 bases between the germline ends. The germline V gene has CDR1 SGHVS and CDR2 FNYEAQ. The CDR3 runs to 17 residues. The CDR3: CASSKRAGYLESDGYTF. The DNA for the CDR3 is TGTGCCAGCAGCAAGAGGGCAGGGTACCTTGAGTCGGATGGCTACACCTTC.